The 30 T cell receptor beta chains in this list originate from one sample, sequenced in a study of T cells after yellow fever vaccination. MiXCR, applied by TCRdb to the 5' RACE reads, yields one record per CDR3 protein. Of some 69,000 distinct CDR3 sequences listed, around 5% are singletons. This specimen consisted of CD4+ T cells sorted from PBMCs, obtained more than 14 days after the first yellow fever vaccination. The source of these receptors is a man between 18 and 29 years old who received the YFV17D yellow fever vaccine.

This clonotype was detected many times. The CDR3 spells CASSTGTGTEKLFF. For the CDR3, the DNA is TGTGCCAGCAGTACCGGGACAGGGACGGAAAAACTGTTTTTT. V gene TRBV27 combines with J gene TRBJ1-4; 9 bases are a match to TRBD1. Germline V gene sequence: CDR1 MNHEY, CDR2 SMNVEV (reference sequence). The CDR3 runs to 14 residues. J lost 8 bases, V lost 5 bases, and 6 bases had no gene match.

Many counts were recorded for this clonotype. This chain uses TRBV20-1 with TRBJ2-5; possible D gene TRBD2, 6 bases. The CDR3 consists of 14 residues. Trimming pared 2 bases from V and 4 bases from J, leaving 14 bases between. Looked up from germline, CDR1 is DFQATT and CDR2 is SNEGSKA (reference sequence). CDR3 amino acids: CSARLPTRRETQYF. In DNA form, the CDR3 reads TGCAGTGCTAGACTCCCGACTAGACGAGAGACCCAGTACTTC.

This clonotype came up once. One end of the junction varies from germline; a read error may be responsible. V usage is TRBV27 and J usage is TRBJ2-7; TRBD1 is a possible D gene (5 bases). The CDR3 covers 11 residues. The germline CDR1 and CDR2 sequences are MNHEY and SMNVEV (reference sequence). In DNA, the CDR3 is TGTGCCAGCAGTTTAGGGGCAGAGCAGCACTTC. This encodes CASSLGAEQHF.

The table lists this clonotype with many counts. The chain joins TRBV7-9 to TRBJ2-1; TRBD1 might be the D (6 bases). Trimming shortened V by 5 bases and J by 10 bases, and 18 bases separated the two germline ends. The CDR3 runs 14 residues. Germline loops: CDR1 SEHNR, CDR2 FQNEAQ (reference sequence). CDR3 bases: TGTGCCAGCAGCCCAAGCAAGGGGGTTGGCGAGCAGTTCTTC. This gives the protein CASSPSKGVGEQFF.

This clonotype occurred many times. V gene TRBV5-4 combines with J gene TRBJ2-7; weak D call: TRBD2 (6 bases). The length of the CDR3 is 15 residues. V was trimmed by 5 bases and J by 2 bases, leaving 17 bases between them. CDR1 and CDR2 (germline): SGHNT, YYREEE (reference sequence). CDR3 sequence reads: CASSDGGWRPYEQYF. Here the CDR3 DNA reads TGTGCCAGCAGTGACGGGGGTTGGAGGCCCTACGAGCAGTACTTC.

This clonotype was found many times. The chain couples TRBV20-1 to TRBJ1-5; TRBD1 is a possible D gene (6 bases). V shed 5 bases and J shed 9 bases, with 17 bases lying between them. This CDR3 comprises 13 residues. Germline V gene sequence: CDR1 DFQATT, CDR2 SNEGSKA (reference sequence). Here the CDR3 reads CSAGLQGPGPQHF. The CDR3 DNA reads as TGCAGTGCTGGCCTCCAGGGGCCGGGGCCCCAGCATTTT.

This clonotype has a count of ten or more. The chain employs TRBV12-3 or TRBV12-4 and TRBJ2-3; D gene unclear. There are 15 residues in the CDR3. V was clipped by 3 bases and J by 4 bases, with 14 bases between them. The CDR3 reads CASSLVGRTADTQYF. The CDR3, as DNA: TGTGCCAGCAGTTTGGTCGGGCGTACCGCAGATACGCAGTATTTT.

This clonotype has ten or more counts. CDR3 loop: CAIRQTDNYGYTF. The DNA for the CDR3 is TGTGCCATCAGGCAGACAGACAACTATGGCTACACCTTC. The chain carries TRBV10-3 and TRBJ1-2; D possibly corresponds to TRBD1 (5 bases). V was clipped by 6 bases and J by 2 bases, with 10 bases between them. The CDR3 contains 13 residues. Germline V gene data show CDR1 as ENHRY and CDR2 as SYGVKD.

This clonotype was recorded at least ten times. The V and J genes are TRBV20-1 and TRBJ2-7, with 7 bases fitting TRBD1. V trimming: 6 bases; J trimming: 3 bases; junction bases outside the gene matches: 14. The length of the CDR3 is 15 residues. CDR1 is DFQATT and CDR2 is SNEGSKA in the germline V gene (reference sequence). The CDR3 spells CSAQPGQLLLYEQYV. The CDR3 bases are TGCAGTGCACAGCCGGGACAGCTCCTGCTCTACGAGCAGTACGTC.

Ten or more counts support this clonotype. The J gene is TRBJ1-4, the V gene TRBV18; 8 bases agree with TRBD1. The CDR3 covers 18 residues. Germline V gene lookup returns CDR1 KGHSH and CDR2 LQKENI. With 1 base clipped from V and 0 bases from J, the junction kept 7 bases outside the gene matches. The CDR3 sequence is CASSPLDRAFATNEKLFF. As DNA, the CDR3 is TGTGCCAGCTCACCACTGGACAGGGCCTTTGCAACTAATGAAAAACTGTTTTTT.

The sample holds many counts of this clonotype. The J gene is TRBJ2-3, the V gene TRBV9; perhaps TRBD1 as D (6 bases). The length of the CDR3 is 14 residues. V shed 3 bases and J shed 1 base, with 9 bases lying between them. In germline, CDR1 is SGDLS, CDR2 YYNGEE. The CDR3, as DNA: TGTGCCAGCAGCGCGGCAGGGGGCACAGATACGCAGTATTTT. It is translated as CASSAAGGTDTQYF.

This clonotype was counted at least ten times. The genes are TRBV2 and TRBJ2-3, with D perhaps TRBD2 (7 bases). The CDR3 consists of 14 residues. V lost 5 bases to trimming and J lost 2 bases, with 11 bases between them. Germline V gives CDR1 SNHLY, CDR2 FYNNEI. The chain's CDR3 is CASSRGAITDTQYF. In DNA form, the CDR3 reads TGTGCCAGCAGTCGGGGGGCCATCACAGATACGCAGTATTTT.

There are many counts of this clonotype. The CDR3 nucleotides read TGTGCCATCAGTGGTCCGAGGGACAGGGTAGGGTCCACTGAAGCTTTCTTT. Translation gives CAISGPRDRVGSTEAFF. The chain uses TRBV10-3 and TRBJ1-1; 9 positions match TRBD1. This CDR3 contains 17 residues. Germline loops: CDR1 ENHRY, CDR2 SYGVKD. The J segment lost 4 bases and the V segment lost 4 bases, leaving 13 bases of the junction unmatched.

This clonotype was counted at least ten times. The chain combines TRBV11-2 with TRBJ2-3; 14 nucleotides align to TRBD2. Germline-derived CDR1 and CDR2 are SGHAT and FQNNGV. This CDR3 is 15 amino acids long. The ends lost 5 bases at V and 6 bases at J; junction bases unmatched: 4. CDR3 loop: CASSVGTSGGDTQYF. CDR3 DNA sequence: TGTGCCAGCAGCGTCGGGACTAGCGGGGGTGATACGCAGTATTTT.

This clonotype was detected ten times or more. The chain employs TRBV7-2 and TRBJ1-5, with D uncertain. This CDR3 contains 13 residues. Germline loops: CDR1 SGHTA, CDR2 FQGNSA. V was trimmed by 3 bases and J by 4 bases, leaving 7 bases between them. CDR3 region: CASSFSLNQPQHF. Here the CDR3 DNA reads TGTGCCAGCAGCTTTTCGCTGAATCAGCCCCAGCATTTT.

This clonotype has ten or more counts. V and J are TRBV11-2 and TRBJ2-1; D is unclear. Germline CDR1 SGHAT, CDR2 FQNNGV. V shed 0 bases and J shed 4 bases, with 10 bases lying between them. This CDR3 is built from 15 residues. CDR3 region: CASSLDRLQYNEQFF. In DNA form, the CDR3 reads TGTGCCAGCAGCTTAGATCGATTGCAGTACAATGAGCAGTTCTTC.

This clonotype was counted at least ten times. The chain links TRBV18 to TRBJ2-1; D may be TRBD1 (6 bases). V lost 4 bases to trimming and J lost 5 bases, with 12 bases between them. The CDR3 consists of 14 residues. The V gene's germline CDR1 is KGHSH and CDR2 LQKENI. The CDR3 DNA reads TGTGCCAGCTCACTATCATACAGGGACAATGAGCAGTTCTTC. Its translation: CASSLSYRDNEQFF.

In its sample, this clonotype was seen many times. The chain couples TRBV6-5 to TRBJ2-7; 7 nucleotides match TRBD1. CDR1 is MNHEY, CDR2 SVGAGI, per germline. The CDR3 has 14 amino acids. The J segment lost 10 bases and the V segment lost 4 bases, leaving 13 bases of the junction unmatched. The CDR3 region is CASSWHRGAYPQYF. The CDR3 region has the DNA TGTGCCAGCAGTTGGCACAGGGGCGCGTATCCCCAGTACTTC.

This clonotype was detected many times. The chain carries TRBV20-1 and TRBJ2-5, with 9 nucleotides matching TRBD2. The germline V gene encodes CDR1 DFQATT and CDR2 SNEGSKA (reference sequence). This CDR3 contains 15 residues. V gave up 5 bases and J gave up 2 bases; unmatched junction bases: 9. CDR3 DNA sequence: TGCAGTGCTCCCCGGGCCAGCGGGGGGCAAGAGACCCAGTACTTC. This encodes CSAPRASGGQETQYF.

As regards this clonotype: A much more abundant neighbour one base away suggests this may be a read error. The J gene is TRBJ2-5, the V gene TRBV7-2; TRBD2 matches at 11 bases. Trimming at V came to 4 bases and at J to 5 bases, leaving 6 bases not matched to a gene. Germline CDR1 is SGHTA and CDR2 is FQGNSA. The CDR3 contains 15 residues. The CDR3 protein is CASSSPSGGWETQYF. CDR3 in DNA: TGTGCCAGCAGCTCCCCTAGCGGGGGGTGGGAGACCCAGTACTTC.

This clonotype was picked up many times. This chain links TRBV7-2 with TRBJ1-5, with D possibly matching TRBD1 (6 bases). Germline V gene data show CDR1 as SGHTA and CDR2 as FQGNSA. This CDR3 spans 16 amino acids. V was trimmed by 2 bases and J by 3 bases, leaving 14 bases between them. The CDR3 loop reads CASSLRGGAPNQPQHF. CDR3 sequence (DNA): TGTGCCAGCAGCTTACGCGGGGGGGCCCCCAATCAGCCCCAGCATTTT. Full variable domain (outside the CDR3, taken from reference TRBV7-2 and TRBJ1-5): GAGVSQSPSNKVTEKGKDVELRCDPISGHTALYWYRQSLGQGLEFLIYFQGNSAPDKSGLPSDRFSAERTGGSVSTLTIQRTQQEDSAVYLCASSLRGGAPNQPQHFGDGTRLSIL.

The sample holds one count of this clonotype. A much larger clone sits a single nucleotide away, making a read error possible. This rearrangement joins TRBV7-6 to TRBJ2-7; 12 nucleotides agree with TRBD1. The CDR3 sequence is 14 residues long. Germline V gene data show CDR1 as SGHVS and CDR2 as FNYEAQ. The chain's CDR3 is CAGSQGTGGNEQYF. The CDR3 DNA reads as TGTGCCGGCAGCCAAGGGACAGGGGGCAACGAGCAGTACTTC.

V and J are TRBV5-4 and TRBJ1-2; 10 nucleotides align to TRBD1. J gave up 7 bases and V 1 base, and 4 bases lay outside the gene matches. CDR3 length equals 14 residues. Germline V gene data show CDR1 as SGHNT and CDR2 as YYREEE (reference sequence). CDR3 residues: CASSLSTGGFGYTF. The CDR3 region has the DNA TGTGCCAGCAGCTTGTCGACAGGGGGCTTTGGCTACACCTTC.

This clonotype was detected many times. The CDR3 DNA sequence: TGTGCCAGCAGCTTAAGGGGGGGGGGCGCTGAAGCTTTCTTT. Protein sequence: CASSLRGGGAEAFF. The chain is built from TRBV7-9 and TRBJ1-1, with D perhaps TRBD1 (6 bases). The V gene lost 2 bases and the J gene lost 6 bases, with 13 bases spanning the gap. From germline, CDR1 is SEHNR and CDR2 FQNEAQ (reference sequence). The CDR3 sequence is 14 residues long.

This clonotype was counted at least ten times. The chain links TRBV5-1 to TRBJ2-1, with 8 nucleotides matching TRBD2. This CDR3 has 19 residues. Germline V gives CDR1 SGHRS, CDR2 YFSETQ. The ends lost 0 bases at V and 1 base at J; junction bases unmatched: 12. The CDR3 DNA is TGCGCCAGCAGCTTGGAATTAGCGGGGACCCCGGGGTCCTACAATGAGCAGTTCTTC. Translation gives CASSLELAGTPGSYNEQFF.

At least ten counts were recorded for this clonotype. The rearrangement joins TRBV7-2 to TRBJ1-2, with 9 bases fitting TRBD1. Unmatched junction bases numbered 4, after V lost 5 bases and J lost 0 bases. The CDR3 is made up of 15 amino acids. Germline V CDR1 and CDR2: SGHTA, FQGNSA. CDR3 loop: CASSQQGAPNYGYTF. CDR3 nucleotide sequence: TGTGCCAGCAGCCAACAGGGGGCACCTAACTATGGCTACACCTTC.

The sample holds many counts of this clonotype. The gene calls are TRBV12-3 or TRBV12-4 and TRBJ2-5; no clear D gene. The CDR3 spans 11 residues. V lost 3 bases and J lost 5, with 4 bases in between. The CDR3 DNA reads TGTGCCAGCAGTTTCTACGAGACCCAGTACTTC. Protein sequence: CASSFYETQYF.

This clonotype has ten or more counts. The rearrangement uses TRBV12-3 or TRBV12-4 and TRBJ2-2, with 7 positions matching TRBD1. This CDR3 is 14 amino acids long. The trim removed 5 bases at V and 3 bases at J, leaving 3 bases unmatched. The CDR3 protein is CASSVDRDTGELFF. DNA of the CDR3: TGTGCCAGCAGTGTCGACAGGGACACCGGGGAGCTGTTTTTT.

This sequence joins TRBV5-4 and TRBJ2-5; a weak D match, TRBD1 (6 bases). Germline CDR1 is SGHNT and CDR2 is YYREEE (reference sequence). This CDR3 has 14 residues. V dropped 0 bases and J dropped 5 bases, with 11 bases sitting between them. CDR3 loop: CASSLGGREETQYF. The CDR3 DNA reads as TGTGCCAGCAGCTTGGGGGGGCGCGAGGAGACCCAGTACTTC.

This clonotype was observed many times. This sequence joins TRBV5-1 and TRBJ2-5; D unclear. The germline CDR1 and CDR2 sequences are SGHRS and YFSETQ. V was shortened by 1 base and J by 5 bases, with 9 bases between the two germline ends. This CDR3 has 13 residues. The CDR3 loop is CASSLLGMETQYF. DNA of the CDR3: TGCGCCAGCAGCTTGCTGGGAATGGAGACCCAGTACTTC.